This T cell receptor (beta chain) stems from a study of yellow fever vaccine responses in identical twins. Study-wide results and limits: Vaccine-induced T cell responses in twins were reportedly observed to appear partly convergent, partly personalized.

This CDR3 region has 12 residues. Germline lookup yields CDR1 SQVTM and CDR2 ANQGSEA. Trimming left V 3 bases short and J 0 bases short, with 5 bases between. MiXCR, run by TCRdb on the RT-PCR reads, gives a single entry per CDR3 protein. Of roughly 17,000 distinct CDR3 sequences listed, roughly three quarters are singletons. A remark on this clonotype: Its antigen is not identified.

This receptor was taken from a woman between 18 and 30 years old who received the yellow fever vaccine. The chain recombines TRBV29-1 with TRBJ1-1; D is uncertain. The sequencing here drew on T cells from blood (PBMCs), unsorted or a sorted subset (not recorded which), taken before or after yellow fever vaccination (not recorded which). CDR3 sequence (DNA): TGCAGCGTTGACCGCCTGAACACTGAAGCTTTCTTT. Encoded protein: CSVDRLNTEAFF.